This T cell receptor beta chain was recorded in a study of T cell responses to AZD1222 COVID-19 vaccine (dated by TCRdb to the early 2020s). Study-wide context: AZD1222 recipients with second doses at about 4 weeks or about 12 weeks were pooled, because spike-specific TCR depth and breadth did not differ between schedules. Trial participants were enrolled into age subgroups of 18-55, 56-69 and 70-plus years, which contained approximately 150, 30 and 60 TCR-sequenced participants, respectively. TCR sequencing was performed for roughly 240 trial participants, of whom around 200 were given two doses of AZD1222 and around 26 were given two doses of MenACWY control vaccine. The full study reports these points: Conclusions about previously exposed vaccinees are limited because only six or seven AZD1222 recipients were SARS-CoV-2 seropositive at baseline. Reportedly, close to half of the unique spike-specific TCRs recognized epitopes lying outside the regions that are mutated in the B.1.351 and B.1.1.7 variants. Because no samples from the day 14 peak response were available, repertoires could be characterized only after the peak T cell response. The vaccine-associated CD4 TCRs covered the entire spike protein, and the dominant responses fell in regions 160-218 and 743-854. Participants were mostly white British, with more females than males. The authors suggested clonal diversity may have been underestimated. A significant rise in spike-specific TCR breadth and depth was observed after two AZD1222 doses relative to day 0 and relative to MenACWY recipients. The 56-69-year group was small, and its depth increase did not reach significance, likely because of low power.

The CDR3 regions of human TCRbeta chains were subjected to immunosequencing. The authors' analysis ran thus. Repertoire TCRs were matched against a reference library of SARS-CoV-2-specific TCRs generated with the MIRA antigen-specificity platform. Breadth was defined as the fraction of unique TCRs that were SARS-CoV-2-associated. Depth was defined as the fraction of total T cells that were SARS-CoV-2-associated. Each spike-specific TCR was assigned to its reactive spike region and to a CD4 or CD8 class using the MIRA data. Log10-transformed breadth and depth values were compared by one-way ANOVA with Sidak's multiple comparisons tests. Not all clones reach the TCRdb copy of this immuneACCESS table, which keeps in-frame sequences only. Checked studies attribute under half of the gap to unresolved V genes and leave the rest unexplained. V and J calls plus clone size are reproduced from that table; the DNA served to infer D and trimming. The sample table records approximately 67,000 clones; around 80% of these occur just once. The top ten hold approximately 21% of the sample.

Comment on this clone: The antigen it binds to is not known. Per-base quality was not reported, and no clone a single base away is much larger than it.

The CDR3 starts with the cysteine, ends with the phenylalanine, and has 15 residues. This entry keeps only the CDR3 DNA: 45 bases, framed from base 1. As encoded in the germline V gene, CDR1 is MRHNA while CDR2 is SNTAGT. V loses 2 bases, J loses 2 bases, and the germline ends lie 13 bases apart. The time point label, as the study defines it: baseline before first vaccination. Vaccinee samples came from UK trials COV001 and COV002, including a single-blind randomized controlled phase 2/3 trial of AZD1222 (ChAdOx1 nCoV-19) in healthy adults. For TCRbeta chain sequencing, PBMC samples from trial participants were taken at day 0 and at day 28 after the second dose.

Sequences were derived from peripheral blood, sampled on day 0 of AZD1222 vaccination. The TCR comes from an adult in good health. The V and J segments used are TRBV6-4 and TRBJ2-7; matching of 6 bases hints at TRBD1 as the D gene. The CDR3 has the sequence CASSDPGQGPYEQYF. At the DNA level, the sequence is TGTGCCAGCAGTGACCCGGGACAAGGTCCCTACGAGCAGTACTTC.